This T cell receptor beta chain was sequenced for a study of blood T cell repertoires in COVID-19. Original processing notes: Amplified reference gene primers provided the basis for estimating nucleated cell counts. Sequenced by immunoSEQ multiplex PCR; TCRdb stores in-frame clones only, minus some. For V, J and clone size, that table is used; D and trimming come from the DNA. The sample holds about 140,000 clones, roughly 79% seen once. J lost 7 bases, V lost 3 bases, and 6 bases had no gene match. Germline CDR1 is MDHEN and CDR2 is SYDVKM. The CDR3 extends over 14 amino acids. Specimen: peripheral blood. The chain couples TRBV28 to TRBJ1-5; 7 bases fit TRBD1. The origin of this receptor is a woman aged 55-75 years with acute or convalescent COVID-19. DNA of the CDR3: TGTGCCAGCAGTTTCAAAGGGGGCGGACAGCCCCAGCATTTT. Translation: CASSFKGGGQPQHF.